This TCR beta chain was captured in a study of post-analysis software for immune sequencing data. Overall study findings and caveats: Those with multiple sclerosis, the patient group, showed significantly lower normalized Chao1 diversity than controls. About 5 TRBV segments (TRBV5-6, TRBV5-1 and TRBV20-1 among them) occurred more frequently in patients than in controls. F measure clustering grouped samples strongly by preparation batch.

cDNA libraries of TCR beta carried unique molecular identifiers. TCRdb reprocessed the PCR reads via MiXCR and lists one record per CDR3 protein. The sample gives roughly 700,000 distinct CDR3 sequences, approximately 30% of which show up once; roughly 0.53% is in the top ten. The germline V gene has CDR1 SNHLY and CDR2 FYNNEI. The CDR3 consists of 15 residues. For this clonotype: No antigen is known for it. Relative to the germline gene, one junction end is altered; a read error may explain this.

The rearrangement joins TRBV2 to TRBJ1-2, with TRBD1 as a possible D gene (6 bases). This TCR was sampled from a girl aged 5 to 17 with multiple sclerosis. The sample was blood. As DNA, the CDR3 is TGTGCCGGCAGTGAAGCGAGGGGAGGGGGAAATGGCTACACCTTC. This translates into CAGSEARGGGNGYTF. Full variable domain (missing parts from reference TRBV2 and TRBJ1-2): EPEVTQTPSHQVTQMGQEVILRCVPISNHLYFYWYRQILGQKVEFLVSFYNNEISEKSEIFDDQFSVERPDGSNFTLKIRSTKLEDSAMYFCAGSEARGGGNGYTFGSGTRLTVV.